This TCR beta chain comes out of a study of spatial heterogeneity in lung cancer. Study overall: A unique TCR and UMI combination showed up more than ten times in raw reads, on average.

Specified time point: sample taken at primary tumor resection. Donation came from approximately 69 patients with untreated early-stage non-small cell lung cancer. Extraction of whole RNA from tumor, nontumor lung or frozen PBMC preceded unsorted sequencing. The germline CDR1 and CDR2 sequences are MDHEN and SYDVKM. There are 13 residues in the CDR3. V lost 10 bases and J lost 5, with 17 bases in between. Each CDR3 protein is one row after TCRdb ran MiXCR on the 5' RACE reads. Here the sample spans about 5,100 distinct CDR3 sequences, 6% to 8.5% being singletons. This clonotype has a handful of counts. Its antigen remains unknown. Study conclusions and caveats: Counts that tracked tumor mutation counts were those of expanded intratumoral alpha and beta TCRs.

The chain uses TRBV28 and TRBJ2-5; D is ambiguous. Sequenced material: lung tumor tissue, taken at surgery. The source is a male donor with early-stage non-small cell lung cancer. CDR3 protein: CAINKFRRETQYF. The CDR3 DNA reads TGTGCCATCAATAAGTTCAGGCGCGAGACCCAGTACTTC.